This paragraph covers one T cell receptor beta chain sequence. Its recognized antigen is unknown. Base quality data are lacking; no much larger clone is found one base away. Donors were healthy HIV-negative adults with no recently reported acute infections or vaccinations. All donors were Caucasian adults living in Nashville, Tennessee, USA. For unsorted samples, roughly 91 million PBMCs were counted, and genomic DNA was extracted using the QIAamp DNA Blood Mini kit. Blood was obtained by leukapheresis, after which PBMCs were separated by Ficoll-Histopaque density gradient centrifugation and cryopreserved in liquid nitrogen vapor phase. This entry is derived from a study of shared clonotypes between healthy human individuals (dated by TCRdb to 2020 to 2021). In terms of the full investigation: The cohort included three men and a couple of women between 18 and 49 years of age. To estimate repertoire size and how much clonotype sharing occurs between individuals, the study deeply sequenced the blood TCR repertoires of 5 or 6 healthy adults. Different laboratories and diverse techniques were used to prepare libraries and sequence TCR repertoires, to increase sequencing depth and limit assay-specific biases. Per donor, leukapheresis produced somewhere between about 0.8 and 9.5 billion PBMCs.

Using the deep immunoSEQ assay, multiplex PCR amplified TCR CDR3 regions from genomic DNA. Extracted genomic DNA from each cell subset was distributed evenly across all wells of several immunoSEQ 96-well plates, and each plate was treated as a replicate. Each replicate PCR for unsorted PBMC received approximately 300 ng genomic DNA, equal to approximately 29,000 T cell genomes. Ten immunoSEQ deep assay plates were used to sequence unsorted PBMC genomic DNA. Purified libraries were quantified with a Qubit 3.0 fluorometer, sized on a Bioanalyzer 2100, and re-quantified with the KAPA Library Quantification kit. Each immunoSEQ 96-well plate was sequenced on its own single-read 150-cycle Illumina NextSeq 550 flow cell. The published analysis was carried out like this. Because only junctional sequences without quality scores were contained in the immunoSEQ output, filtering matching that applied to full-length reads could not be performed. Sequences were annotated with PyIR, a Python wrapper for IgBLAST v1.9, using IMGT germline references to assign V/J genes and CDR3. Any read was removed if the V/J assignment was weak (E-value above 1e-6), the CDR3 was missing, or the read contained stop codons, out-of-frame junctions, or ambiguous translated residues. V3J clonotypes were defined as sequences sharing an identical inferred V gene, J gene, and CDR3 amino acid sequence. Percentage overlap between repertoires was computed as shared unique clonotypes divided by the size of the smaller repertoire. Repertoire richness was assessed with RTK rarefaction, the Chao1 estimator, and Recon v2.1 estimates of unobserved clonotypes. This is the immuneACCESS table as TCRdb keeps it, with only in-frame sequences that have V and J called. A part of the clones is gone; compared with another copy, unresolved V genes explain less than half, and the rest is unexplained. D and trimming were read from the DNA, whereas the V and J calls and clone size are those reported in that table. The sample data list hundreds of thousands of clones, and roughly four fifths of these were observed just once. Of the sample, around 12% falls within the top ten clones.

From V the trimming removes 5 bases and from J it removes 5 bases, while the gene matches leave 3 bases of the junction unaccounted for. CDR1 is given as SGHRS and CDR2 as YFSETQ, both from the germline V gene. The CDR3 has 14 amino acids, counting the end cysteine and phenylalanine. Of all the DNA, just the CDR3 is kept, 42 bases in frame from base 1. Results the study describes overall, beyond this receptor: The small number of donors limited the genetic and exposure-history diversity represented. Only blood was sampled, and tissue TCR repertoires likely differ from those in blood. Based on pairwise subsampling, the degree of clonotype sharing among donors was expected to be affected by sequencing depth.

The receptor's source is a woman aged 40 to 49 in good health. Some clones in this sample may be carry-over from other donors' samples. This chain joins TRBV5-1 to TRBJ2-1; the central 11 bases match TRBD2. Sequencing used PBMCs. CDR3 loop: CASRATSGNNEQFF. The nucleotide sequence reads TGCGCCAGCAGGGCGACTAGCGGGAACAATGAGCAGTTCTTC. Reference TRBV5-1 and TRBJ2-1 proteins supply the regions before and after the CDR3; the full variable domain is: KAGVTQTPRYLIKTRGQQVTLSCSPISGHRSVSWYQQTPGQGLQFLFEYFSETQRNKGNFPGRFSGRQFSNSRSEMNVSTLELGDSALYLCASRATSGNNEQFFGPGTRLTVL.